This is a list of T cell receptor beta chains from one sample in a study of control samples from healthy donors and cancer patients. Produced via immunoSEQ multiplex PCR; TCRdb's table is partial and in-frame only. The sample lists more than 140,000 clones, roughly 94% occurring once. The specimen was blood. The receptors shown here come from a man aged 35 to 55 in good health. Both conserved end residues are part of each CDR3. The D gene is left open where the match is weak. Clone size, where shown, is once, few, many, or a class for clones that have expanded.

D | size | J | length | V | CDR3 | DNA
- | - | TRBJ1-1 | 12 | TRBV5-6 | CASSLAGSEAFF | TGTGCCAGCAGCTTGGCCGGGTCCGAAGCTTTCTTT
- | few | TRBJ1-3 | 12 | TRBV6-1 | CASSERGNTIYF | TGTGCCAGCAGTGAACGGGGGAACACCATATATTTT
- | - | TRBJ1-2 | 13 | TRBV6-5 | CASRKESGLGYTF | TGTGCCAGCAGGAAAGAGTCGGGCCTTGGCTACACCTTC
- | - | TRBJ1-1 | 12 | TRBV5-6 | CASSFQGSEAFF | TGTGCCAGCAGCTTCCAAGGAAGTGAAGCTTTCTTT
TRBD1 | - | TRBJ1-2 | 16 | TRBV9 | CASSVSLGTGGDGYTF | TGTGCCAGCAGCGTAAGCCTAGGTACAGGGGGCGATGGCTACACCTTC
- | - | TRBJ2-3 | 12 | TRBV3-1/TRBV3-2 | CASSRITDTQYF | TGTGCCAGCAGCCGTATTACGGATACGCAGTATTTT
TRBD1 | - | TRBJ2-7 | 13 | TRBV27 | CASPGQAAYEQYF | TGTGCCAGTCCGGGACAGGCCGCCTACGAGCAGTACTTC
- | - | TRBJ2-3 | 13 | TRBV10-1 | CASSPQGTDTQYF | TGCGCCAGCAGTCCACAGGGAACAGATACGCAGTATTTT
- | - | TRBJ1-5 | 13 | TRBV30 | CAWSMKVDQPQHF | TGTGCCTGGAGTATGAAGGTCGATCAGCCCCAGCATTTT
TRBD1 | - | TRBJ2-7 | 14 | TRBV6-4 | CASSEGQGASPQYF | TGTGCCAGCAGTGAGGGGCAGGGGGCTTCCCCCCAGTACTTC
- | few | TRBJ1-1 | 17 | TRBV5-4 | CASSLPRPGLSNTEAFF | TGTGCCAGCAGCTTGCCGAGGCCGGGACTGTCGAACACTGAAGCTTTCTTT
TRBD2 | - | TRBJ2-7 | 15 | TRBV6-2/TRBV6-3 | CASSSSGRSSYEQYF | TGTGCCAGCAGCTCTAGCGGGAGGAGCTCCTACGAGCAGTACTTC
- | - | TRBJ2-2 | 13 | TRBV5-6 | CASSSGPMPELFF | TGTGCCAGCAGCTCGGGACCCATGCCGGAGCTGTTTTTT
TRBD1 | - | TRBJ1-6 | 14 | TRBV5-6 | CASSRTGQGGTLHF | TGTGCCAGCAGCCGTACGGGACAGGGAGGAACCCTCCACTTT
TRBD1 | - | TRBJ1-1 | 15 | TRBV28 | CASSSRGTGSTEAFF | TGTGCCAGCAGTTCGCGAGGGACAGGCTCCACTGAAGCTTTCTTT
TRBD2 | - | TRBJ2-7 | 15 | TRBV9 | CASSPTSGGTYEQYF | TGTGCCAGCAGCCCGACTAGCGGGGGTACCTACGAGCAGTACTTC
- | - | TRBJ1-1 | 16 | TRBV5-5 | CASSVTQGLKNTEAFF | TGTGCCAGCAGCGTAACACAGGGCTTGAAGAACACTGAAGCTTTCTTT
- | - | TRBJ2-7 | 12 | TRBV10-2 | CASSARSYEQYF | TGCGCCAGCAGTGCTCGATCCTACGAGCAGTACTTC
TRBD1 | - | TRBJ1-2 | 16 | TRBV11-2 | CASSLRGTGFHYGYTF | TGTGCCAGCAGCCTGAGGGGGACAGGGTTTCACTATGGCTACACCTTC
- | once | TRBJ1-1 | 13 | TRBV6-5 | CASTFLGRAEAFF | TGTGCCAGCACCTTCTTAGGACGGGCTGAAGCTTTCTTT
- | many | TRBJ1-1 | 14 | TRBV5-4 | CASSSGHPNTEAFF | TGTGCCAGCAGCTCGGGACACCCGAACACTGAAGCTTTCTTT
- | - | TRBJ1-1 | 15 | TRBV14 | CASSQSQGSHTEAFF | TGTGCCAGCAGCCAATCTCAGGGATCCCACACTGAAGCTTTCTTT
- | - | TRBJ2-7 | 14 | TRBV19 | CASSIVQGSYEQYF | TGTGCCAGTAGTATAGTCCAGGGGTCCTACGAGCAGTACTTC
TRBD1 | - | TRBJ1-5 | 14 | TRBV18 | CASSLSGGNQPQHF | TGTGCCAGCTCACTGTCAGGGGGGAATCAGCCCCAGCATTTT
TRBD1 | - | TRBJ2-1 | 16 | TRBV28 | CASSSGQGVIYNEQFF | TGTGCCAGCAGTTCAGGCCAGGGGGTTATATACAATGAGCAGTTCTTC
TRBD1 | - | TRBJ1-6 | 14 | TRBV4-1 | CASSQVQGNSPLHF | TGCGCCAGCAGCCAAGTACAGGGGAATTCACCCCTCCACTTT
TRBD1 | - | TRBJ1-5 | 16 | TRBV5-1 | CASSFGLEGASQPQHF | TGCGCCAGCAGCTTCGGATTGGAGGGGGCTAGTCAGCCCCAGCATTTT
TRBD1 | - | TRBJ2-1 | 13 | TRBV10-3 | CAISGQGSHEQFF | TGTGCCATCAGTGGACAGGGTTCGCATGAGCAGTTCTTC
TRBD1 | - | TRBJ1-4 | 14 | TRBV2 | CASSDRGANEKLFF | TGTGCCAGCAGCGACAGGGGGGCTAATGAAAAACTGTTTTTT
- | - | TRBJ1-5 | 13 | TRBV15 | CATSRDGGEPQHF | TGTGCCACCAGCAGAGATGGGGGGGAGCCCCAGCATTTT
- | - | TRBJ1-6 | 14 | TRBV3-1/TRBV3-2 | CASSLSFMGSPLHF | TGTGCCAGCAGCCTATCTTTTATGGGTTCACCCCTCCACTTT
TRBD2 | - | TRBJ2-7 | 14 | TRBV7-3 | CASSPTGGSHEQYF | TGTGCCAGCAGCCCTACGGGGGGAAGTCACGAGCAGTACTTC
TRBD1 | - | TRBJ2-1 | 18 | TRBV5-1 | CASSRTGRGRISYNEQFF | TGCGCCAGCAGCCGCACCGGCAGGGGGCGAATTTCCTACAATGAGCAGTTCTTC
TRBD1 | - | TRBJ2-6 | 18 | TRBV18 | CASSQIWTGRSGANVLTF | TGTGCCAGCTCACAAATTTGGACAGGGCGCTCTGGGGCCAACGTCCTGACTTTC
TRBD2 | - | TRBJ2-1 | 17 | TRBV19 | CASSKGAVAGVFNEQFF | TGTGCCAGTAGTAAAGGGGCCGTAGCGGGAGTTTTTAATGAGCAGTTCTTC
- | - | TRBJ1-1 | 12 | TRBV29-1 | CSVPAGDTEAFF | TGCAGCGTTCCAGCCGGGGACACTGAAGCTTTCTTT
- | - | TRBJ1-5 | 14 | TRBV7-9 | CASSFTEGNQPQHF | TGTGCCAGCAGCTTCACAGAAGGCAATCAGCCCCAGCATTTT
- | - | TRBJ2-3 | 14 | TRBV11-2 | CASSLPLGTDTQYF | TGTGCCAGCAGCCTCCCCCTCGGCACAGATACGCAGTATTTT
- | once | TRBJ1-5 | 13 | TRBV7-8 | CASSLGNNQPQHF | TGTGCCAGCAGCTTAGGGAACAACCAGCCCCAGCATTTT
- | - | TRBJ1-3 | 15 | TRBV9 | CASSADSHSGNTIYF | TGTGCCAGCAGCGCTGACAGCCACTCTGGAAACACCATATATTTT
- | once | TRBJ1-2 | 15 | TRBV9 | CASSLGDSTYYGYTF | TGTGCCAGCAGCCTCGGGGACTCCACTTACTATGGCTACACCTTC
- | - | TRBJ1-2 | 12 | TRBV12-1 | CASSLDGGGYTF | TGTGCCAGCAGCTTGGACGGCGGGGGCTACACCTTC
- | - | TRBJ2-7 | 12 | TRBV29-1 | CSVVFWSYEQYF | TGCAGCGTTGTTTTTTGGTCCTACGAGCAGTACTTC
TRBD1 | once | TRBJ2-7 | 15 | TRBV27 | CASSSRQGNVYGQYF | TGTGCCAGCAGTTCCCGACAGGGTAATGTCTACGGGCAGTACTTC
TRBD1 | - | TRBJ2-3 | 18 | TRBV15 | CATSRDRGQGGLTDTQYF | TGTGCCACCAGCAGAGATAGGGGACAGGGGGGTCTGACAGATACGCAGTATTTT